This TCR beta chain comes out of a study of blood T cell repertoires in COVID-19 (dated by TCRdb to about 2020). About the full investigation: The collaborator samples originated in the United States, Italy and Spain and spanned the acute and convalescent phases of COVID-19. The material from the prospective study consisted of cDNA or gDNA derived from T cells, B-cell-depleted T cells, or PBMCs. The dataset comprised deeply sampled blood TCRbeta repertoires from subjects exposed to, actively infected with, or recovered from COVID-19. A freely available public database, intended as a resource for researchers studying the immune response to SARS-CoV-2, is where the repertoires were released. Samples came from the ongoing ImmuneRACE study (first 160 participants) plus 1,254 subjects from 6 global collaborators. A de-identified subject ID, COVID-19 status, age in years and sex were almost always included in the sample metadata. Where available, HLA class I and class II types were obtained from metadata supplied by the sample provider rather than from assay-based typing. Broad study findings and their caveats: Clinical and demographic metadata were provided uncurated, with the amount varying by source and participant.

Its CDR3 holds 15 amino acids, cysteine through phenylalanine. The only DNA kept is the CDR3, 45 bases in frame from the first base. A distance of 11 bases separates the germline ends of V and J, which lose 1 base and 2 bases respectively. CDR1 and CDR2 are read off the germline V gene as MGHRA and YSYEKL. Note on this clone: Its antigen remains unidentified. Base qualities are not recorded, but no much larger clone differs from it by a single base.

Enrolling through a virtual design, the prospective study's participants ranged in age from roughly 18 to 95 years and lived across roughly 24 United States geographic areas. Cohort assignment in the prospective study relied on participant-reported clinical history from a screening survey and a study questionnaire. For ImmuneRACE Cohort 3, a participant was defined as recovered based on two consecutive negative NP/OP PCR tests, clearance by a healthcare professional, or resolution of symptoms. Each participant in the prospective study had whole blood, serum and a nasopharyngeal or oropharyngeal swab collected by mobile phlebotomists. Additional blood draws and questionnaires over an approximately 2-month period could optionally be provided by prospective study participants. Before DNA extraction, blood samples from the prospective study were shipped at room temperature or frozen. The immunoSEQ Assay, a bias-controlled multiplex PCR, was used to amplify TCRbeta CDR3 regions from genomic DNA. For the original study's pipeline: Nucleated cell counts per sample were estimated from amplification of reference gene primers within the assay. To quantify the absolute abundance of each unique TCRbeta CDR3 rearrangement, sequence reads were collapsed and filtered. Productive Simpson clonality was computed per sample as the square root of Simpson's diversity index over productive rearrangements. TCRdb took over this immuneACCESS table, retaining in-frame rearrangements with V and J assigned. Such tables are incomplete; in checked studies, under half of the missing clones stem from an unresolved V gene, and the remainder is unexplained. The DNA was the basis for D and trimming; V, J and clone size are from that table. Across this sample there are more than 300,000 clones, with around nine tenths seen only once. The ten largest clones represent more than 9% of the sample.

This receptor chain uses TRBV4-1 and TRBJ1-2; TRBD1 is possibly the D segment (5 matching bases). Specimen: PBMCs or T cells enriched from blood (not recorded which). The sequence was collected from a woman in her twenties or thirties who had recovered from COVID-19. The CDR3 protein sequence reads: CASSQVGGRNYGYTF. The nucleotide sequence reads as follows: TGCGCCAGCAGCCAAGTGGGGGGAAGGAACTATGGCTACACCTTC.